This passage covers 28 T cell receptor beta chains from one sample sequenced in a study of blood T cell repertoires in COVID-19. Produced via immunoSEQ multiplex PCR; TCRdb's table is partial and in-frame only. Seen here are about 47,000 clones, approximately 85% observed once, and the top ten hold less than 15%. The sequenced sample consisted of peripheral blood. The receptor source for this set is a human donor with acute or convalescent COVID-19. The donor label of this sample is uncertain.

The V gene is TRBV6-2 or TRBV6-3, the J gene TRBJ2-7; TRBD1 agrees at 9 bases. V lost 7 bases, J lost 0 bases, and 10 bases stayed unmatched. Germline CDR1 reads MNHEY; CDR2 reads SVGEGT. The CDR3 loop spans 16 amino acids. The DNA of the CDR3 is TGTGCCAGCACCCCCCATGGGACAGGGAACTCCTACGAGCAGTACTTC. Encoded protein: CASTPHGTGNSYEQYF.

V gene TRBV12-5 combines with J gene TRBJ1-5; a possible D gene is TRBD1 (6 bases). The CDR3 loop spans 15 amino acids. CDR1 LGHNT and CDR2 FRNRAP come from the germline V gene. Trimming removed 1 base at V and 6 bases at J, with 13 bases between. DNA of the CDR3: TGTGCTAGTGGTTTGGAAACAGGGAGCGGTCAGCCCCAGCATTTT. Its protein is CASGLETGSGQPQHF.

The J gene is TRBJ2-1, the V gene TRBV7-2; 8 nucleotides match TRBD2. CDR1 is SGHTA, CDR2 FQGNSA, per germline. The CDR3 contains 15 residues. J was trimmed by 2 bases and V by 4 bases; bases with no gene match: 4. The CDR3 sequence: CASSWRGDTYNEQFF. Written as DNA, the CDR3 is TGTGCCAGCAGCTGGCGGGGGGACACCTACAATGAGCAGTTCTTC.

The chain is built from TRBV4-2 and TRBJ1-5, with D hard to call. The CDR3 has 16 residues. Trimming stripped 0 bases from V and 2 bases from J, with 11 bases between. Germline loops: CDR1 LGHNA, CDR2 YNFKEQ. Written as DNA, the CDR3 is TGTGCCAGCAGCCAAGATTCACAGTGGGGCAATCAGCCCCAGCATTTT. It yields the protein CASSQDSQWGNQPQHF.

The CDR3 DNA follows: TGTGCCAGCAGCTTGAGAAGGATACAGAAAAACTACAATGAGCAGTTCTTC. This gives the protein CASSLRRIQKNYNEQFF. V is TRBV7-2 and J is TRBJ2-1; D gene uncertain. Trimming removed 3 bases at V and 3 bases at J, with 18 bases between. CDR1 and CDR2 from the germline V gene are SGHTA and FQGNSA. CDR3 size: 17 residues.

The gene calls are TRBV4-1 and TRBJ2-3; TRBD2 is a possible D gene (5 bases). V dropped 4 bases and J dropped 8 bases, with 22 bases sitting between them. The CDR3 spans 16 residues. From germline, CDR1 is MGHRA and CDR2 YSYEKL. This CDR3 is CASSPYIDRTDGTQYF. CDR3 in DNA: TGCGCCAGCAGCCCCTACATAGACCGGACTGATGGTACGCAGTATTTT.

This rearrangement joins TRBV28 to TRBJ1-1; 9 positions match TRBD1. V was pared by 2 bases and J by 5 bases, with 9 bases of the junction left unmatched. The CDR3 contains 16 residues. CDR1 is MDHEN and CDR2 is SYDVKM in the germline V gene. The CDR3 region has the DNA TGTGCCAGCAGTTTACCCCTCACAGGGGGCAAAACTGAAGCTTTCTTT. Encoded protein: CASSLPLTGGKTEAFF.

About this clone: A far larger clone is one nucleotide away, so this likely arose from a read error. The gene calls are TRBV2 and TRBJ1-2; the D gene is possibly TRBD1 (5 bases). CDR1 is SNHLY, CDR2 FYNNEI, per germline. The V and J ends lost 3 bases and 6 bases respectively, with 8 bases between them. The CDR3 totals 12 residues. The CDR3 loop reads CASSDRGNGYTF. The CDR3 DNA reads TGTGCCAGCAGTGATAGGGGAAATGGCTACACCTTC.

V usage is TRBV19 and J usage is TRBJ1-4; TRBD1 is a possible D gene (6 bases). Germline V gene lookup returns CDR1 LNHDA and CDR2 SQIVND (reference sequence). V lost 9 bases and J lost 4, with 12 bases in between. CDR3 length: 13 residues. The CDR3 protein is CASSQGFNEKLFF. CDR3 nucleotide sequence: TGTGCCAGCTCACAGGGCTTTAATGAAAAACTGTTTTTT.

This chain connects TRBV5-8 to TRBJ1-5, with 11 bases identical to TRBD1. CDR1 and CDR2 (germline): SGHTS, YDEGEE. The CDR3 is 15 amino acids. With V trimmed by 4 bases and J by 6 bases, 6 bases remained unmatched. For the CDR3, the DNA is TGTGCCAGCAGCGTCGGGACAGGGGGGATTCAGCCCCAGCATTTT. As protein: CASSVGTGGIQPQHF.

The CDR3 is CASSLVGTGTNQPQHF. The CDR3 bases are TGTGCCAGCAGCTTAGTTGGGACAGGGACCAATCAGCCCCAGCATTTT. This chain links TRBV7-2 with TRBJ1-5; 9 positions match TRBD1. This CDR3 is built from 16 residues. Per germline, CDR1 SGHTA and CDR2 FQGNSA. The V and J ends lost 1 base and 3 bases, in that order; junction bases with no gene match: 4.

Comment on this clone: Its ends do not fully match the called genes, so a read error is possible. The rearrangement uses TRBV18 and TRBJ1-6, with D perhaps matching TRBD1 (5 bases). Germline V gene lookup returns CDR1 KGHSH and CDR2 LQKENI. The CDR3 is 15 residues long. The CDR3 DNA follows: TGTGCCAGCTCTCCACGGACCCTCAGGGATTCACCCCTCCACTTT. It specifies CASSPRTLRDSPLHF.

This clone was seen more than once but under ten times. The rearrangement joins TRBV28 to TRBJ1-6, with 8 bases identical to TRBD1. The germline V gene encodes CDR1 MDHEN and CDR2 SYDVKM. The CDR3 is 16 residues long. J lost 7 bases, V lost 3 bases, and 8 bases had no gene match. For the CDR3, the DNA is TGTGCCAGCAGTTTGGCACAGGGGGGGTCGAATTCACCCCTCCACTTT. It yields the protein CASSLAQGGSNSPLHF.

This sequence joins TRBV6-6 and TRBJ2-1; the D gene is possibly TRBD2 (6 bases). Germline values: CDR1 MNHNY, CDR2 SVGAGI (reference sequence). The CDR3 sequence is 16 residues long. Deletions cut 6 bases from V and 7 bases from J, with 22 bases between. The CDR3 coding sequence is TGTGCCAGCAGCCTGCCTTTAGCGGTCGGCCGGAATGAGCAGTTCTTC. It yields the protein CASSLPLAVGRNEQFF.

J is TRBJ2-7 and V is TRBV7-9, with D perhaps TRBD1 (5 bases). Between the trimmed V and J ends, which lost 1 base and 5 bases, there was a span of 15 bases. This CDR3 region has 15 residues. CDR1 and CDR2 from the germline V gene are SEHNR and FQNEAQ (reference sequence). Here the CDR3 reads CASSLVRTLRDEQYF. In nucleotides, the CDR3 is TGTGCCAGCAGCTTAGTTCGGACCCTCAGGGACGAGCAGTACTTC.

V and J are TRBV7-2 and TRBJ1-5; D may be TRBD1 (5 bases). Trimming took 5 bases from V and 0 from J, leaving 17 bases between them. Germline assignment: CDR1 SGHTA and CDR2 FQGNSA. This CDR3 has 17 amino acids. The CDR3 sequence is CASSPRTSRYSNQPQHF. The CDR3 bases are TGTGCCAGCAGCCCACGGACAAGCCGGTATAGCAATCAGCCCCAGCATTTT.

The chain is built from TRBV25-1 and TRBJ1-3; 8 nucleotides align to TRBD1. The CDR3 sequence is 15 residues long. Per the germline V gene, CDR1 is MGHDK and CDR2 is SYGVNS. V was clipped by 6 bases and J by 0 bases; unmatched bases: 4. CDR3 in amino acids: CASSPDRDSGNTIYF. DNA for the CDR3: TGTGCCAGCAGCCCGGACAGGGACTCTGGAAACACCATATATTTT.

This sequence joins TRBV7-6 and TRBJ1-3, with a tentative D call TRBD1 (5 bases). The CDR3 runs 16 residues. V was cut by 2 bases and J by 0 bases, with 11 bases left in between. Germline V lookup: CDR1 SGHVS, CDR2 FNYEAQ. The CDR3 region is CASSLSTGPSGNTIYF. In DNA, the CDR3 is TGTGCCAGCAGCTTATCAACAGGTCCCTCTGGAAACACCATATATTTT.

This chain joins TRBV5-1 and TRBJ1-1; 11 bases align to TRBD1. The J segment lost 4 bases and the V segment lost 4 bases, leaving 3 bases of the junction unmatched. This CDR3 comprises 14 residues. The germline V gene encodes CDR1 SGHRS and CDR2 YFSETQ. CDR3 in amino acids: CASSPGTGGTEAFF. The CDR3 region has the DNA TGCGCCAGCAGCCCGGGGACAGGGGGCACTGAAGCTTTCTTT.

The chain links TRBV5-1 to TRBJ1-1; D is possibly TRBD1 (6 bases). Germline CDR1 SGHRS, CDR2 YFSETQ. V dropped 0 bases and J dropped 7 bases, with 16 bases sitting between them. This CDR3 spans 15 amino acids. The CDR3 region has the DNA TGCGCCAGCAGCTTGGTAAGGGGGAATAGGTTTGAAGCTTTCTTT. Translating gives CASSLVRGNRFEAFF.

The gene calls are TRBV11-2 and TRBJ1-4; tentative D call: TRBD1 (6 bases). V was clipped by 3 bases and J by 8 bases, with 10 bases between them. The CDR3 runs 13 residues. Germline loops: CDR1 SGHAT, CDR2 FQNNGV. The DNA for the CDR3 is TGTGCCAGCAGCTTTGCAGGGGAAGAAAAACTGTTTTTT. It is translated as CASSFAGEEKLFF. Complete variable domain (other parts from reference TRBV11-2 and TRBJ1-4): EAGVAQSPRYKIIEKRQSVAFWCNPISGHATLYWYQQILGQGPKLLIQFQNNGVVDDSQLPKDRFSAERLKGVDSTLKIQPAKLEDSAVYLCASSFAGEEKLFFGSGTQLSVL.

The V and J genes are TRBV4-3 and TRBJ1-6; a weak D match, TRBD1 (6 bases). V lost 3 bases and J 10 bases, leaving 16 bases between the germline ends. CDR1 LGHNA and CDR2 YSLEER come from the germline V gene. The length of the CDR3 is 15 residues. The CDR3 DNA reads as TGCGCCAGCAGCCACCGGGACACCCAAGGCTCACCCCTCCACTTT. It encodes CASSHRDTQGSPLHF.

The CDR3 region is CASSPPRTGEETQYF. The CDR3 coding sequence is TGTGCCAGCAGCCCACCCCGAACAGGGGAAGAGACCCAGTACTTC. The gene calls are TRBV11-3 and TRBJ2-5, with 7 bases identical to TRBD1. V lost 5 bases to trimming and J lost 3 bases; unmatched junction nucleotides: 9. CDR1 and CDR2 from the germline V gene are SGHNT and YENEEA. This CDR3 has 15 residues.

The chain combines TRBV7-2 with TRBJ2-7, with D possibly being TRBD1 (5 bases). Per germline, CDR1 SGHTA and CDR2 FQGNSA. This CDR3 is built from 14 residues. V gave up 5 bases and J gave up 2 bases, with 13 bases separating them. CDR3 sequence (DNA): TGTGCCAGCAGCCAAAGTCAGGGTCCCTACGAGCAGTACTTC. Amino acid sequence: CASSQSQGPYEQYF.

This clone was recorded a few times. J is TRBJ1-6 and V is TRBV9; tentative D call: TRBD1 (5 bases). CDR3 length: 13 amino acids. Germline V gives CDR1 SGDLS, CDR2 YYNGEE. Between the trimmed V and J ends, which lost 5 bases and 10 bases, there was a span of 13 bases. This chain's CDR3 is CASSETVDSPLHF. Here the CDR3 DNA reads TGTGCCAGCAGTGAGACAGTTGACTCACCCCTCCACTTT.

This clone was counted once. V gene TRBV9 combines with J gene TRBJ2-7, with TRBD1 matching over 7 bases. Germline-derived CDR1 and CDR2 are SGDLS and YYNGEE. The CDR3 totals 14 residues. Trimming at V came to 2 bases and at J to 2 bases, leaving 4 bases not matched to a gene. Here the CDR3 DNA reads TGTGCCAGCAGCGTCGGGGACAGTACCTACGAGCAGTACTTC. Residues: CASSVGDSTYEQYF. The variable domain in full, completed from reference TRBV9 and TRBJ2-7, reads DSGVTQTPKHLITATGQRVTLRCSPRSGDLSVYWYQQSLDQGLQFLIQYYNGEERAKGNILERFSAQQFPDLHSELNLSSLELGDSALYFCASSVGDSTYEQYFGPGTRLTVT.

The genes are TRBV7-8 and TRBJ2-7; weak D call: TRBD2 (6 bases). The CDR3 runs 15 residues. Germline V CDR1 and CDR2: SGHVS, FQNEAQ. Trimming removed 5 bases at V and 3 bases at J, with 17 bases between. In DNA, the CDR3 is TGTGCCAGCAGCCCTGGGGGGTCCATGGGCTACGAGCAGTACTTC. This gives the protein CASSPGGSMGYEQYF.

The chain combines TRBV18 with TRBJ1-4; D is unclear. CDR1 is KGHSH and CDR2 is LQKENI in the germline V gene. The CDR3 has 14 amino acids. The V and J ends lost 4 bases and 0 bases respectively, with 6 bases between them. Written as DNA, the CDR3 is TGTGCCAGCTCACTACAACCAACTAATGAAAAACTGTTTTTT. It codes for CASSLQPTNEKLFF.